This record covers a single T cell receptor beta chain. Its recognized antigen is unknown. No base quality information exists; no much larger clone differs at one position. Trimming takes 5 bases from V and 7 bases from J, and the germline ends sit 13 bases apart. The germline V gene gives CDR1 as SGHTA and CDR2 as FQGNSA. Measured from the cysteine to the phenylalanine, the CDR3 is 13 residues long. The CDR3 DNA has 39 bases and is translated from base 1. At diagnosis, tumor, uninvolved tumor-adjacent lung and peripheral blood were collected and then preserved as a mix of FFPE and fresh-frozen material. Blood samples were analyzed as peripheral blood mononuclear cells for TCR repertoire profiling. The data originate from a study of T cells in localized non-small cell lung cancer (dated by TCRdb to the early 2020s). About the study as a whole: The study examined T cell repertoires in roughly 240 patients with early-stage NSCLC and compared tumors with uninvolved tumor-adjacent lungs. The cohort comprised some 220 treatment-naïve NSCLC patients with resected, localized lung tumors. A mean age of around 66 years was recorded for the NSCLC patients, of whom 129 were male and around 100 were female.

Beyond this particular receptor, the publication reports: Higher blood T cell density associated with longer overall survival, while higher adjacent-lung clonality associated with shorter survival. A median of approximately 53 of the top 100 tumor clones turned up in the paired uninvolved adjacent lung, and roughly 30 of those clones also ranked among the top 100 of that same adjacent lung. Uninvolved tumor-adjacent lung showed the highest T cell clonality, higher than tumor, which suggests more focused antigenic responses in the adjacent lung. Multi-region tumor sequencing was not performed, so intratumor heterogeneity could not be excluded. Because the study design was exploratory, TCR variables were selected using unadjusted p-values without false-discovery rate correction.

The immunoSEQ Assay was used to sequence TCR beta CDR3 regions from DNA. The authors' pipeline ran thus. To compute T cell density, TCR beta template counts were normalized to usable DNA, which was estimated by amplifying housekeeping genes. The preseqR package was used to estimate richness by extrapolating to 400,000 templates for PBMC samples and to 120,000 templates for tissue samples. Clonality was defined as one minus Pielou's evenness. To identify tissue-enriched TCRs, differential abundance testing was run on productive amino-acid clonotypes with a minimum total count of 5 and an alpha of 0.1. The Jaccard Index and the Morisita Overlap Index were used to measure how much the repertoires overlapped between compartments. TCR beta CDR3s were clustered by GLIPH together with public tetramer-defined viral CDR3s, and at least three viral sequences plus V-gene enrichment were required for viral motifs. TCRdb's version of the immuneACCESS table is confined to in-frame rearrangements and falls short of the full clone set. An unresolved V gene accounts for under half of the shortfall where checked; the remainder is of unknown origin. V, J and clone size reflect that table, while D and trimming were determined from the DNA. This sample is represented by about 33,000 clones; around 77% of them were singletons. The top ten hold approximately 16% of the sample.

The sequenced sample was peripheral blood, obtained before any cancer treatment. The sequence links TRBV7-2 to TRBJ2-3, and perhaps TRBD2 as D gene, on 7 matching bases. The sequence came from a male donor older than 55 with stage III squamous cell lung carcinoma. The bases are TGTGCCAGCAGCCCCCGGGGGGCCTATACGCAGTATTTT. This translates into CASSPRGAYTQYF.